One and the same sample provided the 25 T cell receptor beta chains below, sequenced in a study of CD8+ T cells in alopecia areata. It was cDNA, reverse transcribed from extracted RNA, that served as the sequencing template. This table comes from immunoSEQ multiplex PCR, and its TCRdb copy is limited to in-frame clones, with some not included. This sample yields more than 110,000 clones, of which roughly 50% are seen a single time; 5% to 7% belongs to the top ten. Material: CD4+ T cells sorted from blood, obtained at week 0. The receptor source for this set is a human donor with alopecia areata.

This clone occurred a few times. The chain recombines TRBV9 with TRBJ1-1, with no clear D. Germline lookup yields CDR1 SGDLS and CDR2 YYNGEE. This CDR3 region has 13 residues. The V gene lost 4 bases and the J gene lost 2 bases, with 9 bases spanning the gap. The CDR3 reads CASSLTANTEAFF. The DNA for the CDR3 is TGTGCCAGCAGCCTTACAGCAAACACTGAAGCTTTCTTT.

The table lists this clone with a few counts. The J gene is TRBJ2-7, the V gene TRBV6-5, with TRBD2 matching over 7 bases. V lost 5 bases and J lost 1; bases outside the gene matches: 5. Germline V gene sequence: CDR1 MNHEY, CDR2 SVGAGI. The CDR3 totals 14 residues. DNA of the CDR3: TGTGCCAGCAGTGGAGCGGGGAGGTCCTACGAGCAGTACTTC. This gives the protein CASSGAGRSYEQYF.

DNA for the CDR3: TGCGCCAGCAGTCACTGGGTTTGGAGGACCGGGGAGCTGTTTTTT. Its translation is CASSHWVWRTGELFF. The chain employs TRBV23-1 and TRBJ2-2, with D possibly being TRBD2 (5 bases). TRBV23-1 is classed as an ORF, of uncertain function. The V end was cut by 3 bases, the J end by 5 bases, with 13 bases between. CDR3 size: 15 residues.

There are a few counts of this clone. V and J are TRBV7-9 and TRBJ2-3; 9 nucleotides align to TRBD2. The CDR3 loop spans 15 amino acids. In germline, CDR1 is SEHNR, CDR2 FQNEAQ (reference sequence). Unmatched junction bases numbered 5, after V lost 5 bases and J lost 2 bases. CDR3 sequence (DNA): TGTGCCAGCAGCGCGCGGGGGGGCGACACAGATACGCAGTATTTT. Translating it yields CASSARGGDTDTQYF.

The chain recombines TRBV5-1 with TRBJ2-1, with 7 bases matching TRBD1. Trimming cost V 4 bases and J 1 base; bases outside gene matches: 2. There are 14 residues in the CDR3. Germline V gene lookup returns CDR1 SGHRS and CDR2 YFSETQ. The CDR3 DNA reads as TGCGCCAGCAGCCTACAGGGGTCCTACAATGAGCAGTTCTTC. Translation: CASSLQGSYNEQFF.

This clone was counted a few times. This chain connects TRBV18 to TRBJ2-7, with 11 positions matching TRBD1. Germline-derived CDR1 and CDR2 are KGHSH and LQKENI. The CDR3 extends over 15 amino acids. V trimming: 4 bases; J trimming: 0 bases; junction bases outside the gene matches: 2. In DNA form, the CDR3 reads TGTGCCAGCTCACTTGGACAGGGGGCCTCCTACGAGCAGTACTTC. Translating it yields CASSLGQGASYEQYF.

This chain joins TRBV27 and TRBJ2-5; TRBD2 is a possible D gene (6 bases). Germline V gives CDR1 MNHEY, CDR2 SMNVEV (reference sequence). The CDR3 sequence is 13 residues long. V was cut by 5 bases and J by 5 bases, with 12 bases left in between. The CDR3 DNA follows: TGTGCCAGCAGTCTGAGGGAGGACGAGACCCAGTACTTC. Translation: CASSLREDETQYF.

This clone came up a few times. The V and J genes are TRBV7-9 and TRBJ2-3, with D possibly TRBD2 on 6 matching bases. The CDR3 is 15 residues long. V lost 5 bases and J lost 7, with 19 bases in between. Looked up from germline, CDR1 is SEHNR and CDR2 is FQNEAQ (reference sequence). The CDR3 protein is CASSPSGGPQNTQYF. As DNA, the CDR3 is TGTGCCAGCAGCCCTTCCGGGGGACCACAGAATACGCAGTATTTT.

The chain is built from TRBV10-3 and TRBJ2-5, with D tentatively TRBD1 or TRBD2 (5 bases each). The V end was cut by 10 bases, the J end by 2 bases, with 23 bases between. There are 16 residues in the CDR3. Per germline, CDR1 ENHRY and CDR2 SYGVKD. This CDR3 reads CATAQARAGLQETQYF. The CDR3 region has the DNA TGTGCCACGGCACAAGCGCGGGCAGGGCTGCAAGAGACCCAGTACTTC.

V is TRBV11-2 and J is TRBJ2-3; D is unclear. CDR1 and CDR2 (germline): SGHAT, FQNNGV. The CDR3 totals 11 residues. V was shortened by 5 bases and J by 6 bases, with 6 bases between the two germline ends. As DNA, the CDR3 is TGTGCCAGCAGCACCGGGGATACGCAGTATTTT. Translated: CASSTGDTQYF.

A few counts support this clone. Other DNA variants within this sample encode the same CDR3. The chain joins TRBV15 to TRBJ2-5; D unresolved. The V and J ends lost 0 bases and 4 bases respectively, with 3 bases between them. Germline V gene lookup returns CDR1 LNHNV and CDR2 YYDKDF (reference sequence). The length of the CDR3 is 12 residues. The CDR3 DNA reads as TGTGCCACCAGCAGAGATATAGAGACCCAGTACTTC. It is translated as CATSRDIETQYF.

This chain connects TRBV7-9 to TRBJ2-5; D is possibly TRBD2 (6 bases). CDR1 SEHNR and CDR2 FQNEAQ come from the germline V gene (reference sequence). CDR3 length equals 9 residues. The chain's CDR3 is CASGQTQYF. The CDR3 DNA is TGTGCAAGCGGGCAGACCCAGTACTTC. The full variable domain, in which reference TRBV7-9 and TRBJ2-5 provide the parts outside the CDR3, is DTGVSQNPRHKITKRGQNVTFRCDPISEHNRLYWYRQTLGQGPEFLTYFQNEAQLEKSRLLSDRFSAERPKGSFSTLEIQRTEQGDSAMYLCASGQTQYFGPGTRLLVL.

CDR3 sequence reads: CASSPSGGSTEAFF. DNA for the CDR3: TGCGCCAGCAGCCCCTCAGGGGGAAGCACTGAAGCTTTCTTT. The rearrangement joins TRBV5-1 to TRBJ1-1; 7 bases fit TRBD1. The CDR3 length is 14 residues. Germline trimming cut 4 bases from V and 4 bases from J; bases unmatched to any gene: 7. Germline V gene lookup returns CDR1 SGHRS and CDR2 YFSETQ.

This CDR3 is CASSDTNGHANSPLHF. The CDR3 coding sequence is TGTGCCAGCAGTGATACCAATGGACACGCTAATTCACCCCTCCACTTT. This chain uses TRBV2 with TRBJ1-6; tentatively, D is TRBD1 (5 bases). The CDR3 extends over 16 amino acids. Germline CDR1 and CDR2: SNHLY and FYNNEI. V lost 3 bases and J 6 bases, leaving 15 bases between the germline ends.

The chain links TRBV29-1 to TRBJ1-2; D is possibly TRBD1 (5 bases). Germline lookup yields CDR1 SQVTM and CDR2 ANQGSEA. V lost 1 base to trimming and J lost 11 bases, with 14 bases between them. The CDR3 sequence is 12 residues long. CDR3 sequence (DNA): TGCAGCGTTGAAGTCCTCCGGGGGAGTTACACCTTC. Translated, it gives CSVEVLRGSYTF.

The V gene is TRBV5-1, the J gene TRBJ2-1; 7 nucleotides agree with TRBD1. V lost 4 bases and J lost 5; bases outside the gene matches: 6. Germline CDR1 is SGHRS and CDR2 is YFSETQ. The CDR3 runs to 14 residues. The CDR3 is CASSRTGTDNEQFF. CDR3 DNA sequence: TGCGCCAGCAGCAGGACCGGGACAGACAATGAGCAGTTCTTC.

V and J are TRBV6-6 and TRBJ2-7; 10 nucleotides align to TRBD2. The germline CDR1 and CDR2 sequences are MNHNY and SVGAGI (reference sequence). This CDR3 is 14 amino acids long. Losses at the gene ends were 6 bases for V and 5 bases for J; bases not matched to a gene: 7. The CDR3 region is CASSSGGVNNEQYF. Written as DNA, the CDR3 is TGTGCCAGCAGCAGCGGGGGGGTGAATAACGAGCAGTACTTC.

The chain joins TRBV7-9 to TRBJ2-2; D is unclear. Trimming removed 1 base at V and 6 bases at J, with 6 bases between. The CDR3 contains 13 residues. The germline CDR1 and CDR2 sequences are SEHNR and FQNEAQ (reference sequence). In nucleotides, the CDR3 is TGTGCCAGCAGCTTAGTTGGTTCCGGGGAGCTGTTTTTT. Translation: CASSLVGSGELFF.

The chain links TRBV30 to TRBJ2-3; weak D call: TRBD2 (6 bases). CDR3 size: 14 residues. V was clipped by 5 bases and J by 2 bases, with 14 bases between them. The V gene's germline CDR1 is GTSNPN and CDR2 SVGIG (reference sequence). CDR3 in amino acids: CAWAWGVDTDTQYF. CDR3 DNA sequence: TGTGCCTGGGCCTGGGGGGTAGACACAGATACGCAGTATTTT.

The rearrangement links TRBV7-2 to TRBJ2-7; a weak D match, TRBD2 (5 bases). The CDR3 length is 13 residues. The ends were cut back, 5 bases at V and 0 bases at J, with 8 bases in the middle. Germline V CDR1 and CDR2: SGHTA, FQGNSA. DNA for the CDR3: TGTGCCAGCAGCCGAGGGTTCTCCTACGAGCAGTACTTC. Its translation: CASSRGFSYEQYF.

This clone appeared a few times. The V call is TRBV18, the J call TRBJ2-2; TRBD1 aligns across 7 bases. Germline-derived CDR1 and CDR2 are KGHSH and LQKENI. The CDR3 covers 14 residues. Unmatched junction bases numbered 3, after V lost 3 bases and J lost 5 bases. CDR3 residues: CASSPKQGTGELFF. As DNA, the CDR3 is TGTGCCAGCTCACCTAAACAGGGGACCGGGGAGCTGTTTTTT.

This chain connects TRBV30 to TRBJ2-2, with D possibly matching TRBD1 (6 bases). Germline V gene data show CDR1 as GTSNPN and CDR2 as SVGIG (reference sequence). This CDR3 region has 13 residues. V gave up 3 bases and J gave up 1 base, with 6 bases separating them. In nucleotides, the CDR3 is TGTGCCTGGAGCAGGGGGAACACCGGGGAGCTGTTTTTT. Encoded protein: CAWSRGNTGELFF.

This clone occurred a few times. V gene TRBV7-8 combines with J gene TRBJ1-1; no definite D call. The CDR3 extends over 16 amino acids. V was clipped by 5 bases and J by 0 bases, with 16 bases between them. Germline values: CDR1 SGHVS, CDR2 FQNEAQ. CDR3 in amino acids: CASSPRQAELNTEAFF. CDR3 sequence (DNA): TGTGCCAGCAGCCCAAGGCAGGCTGAATTGAACACTGAAGCTTTCTTT.

About this clone itself: This may come from a read error, since a much larger clone is one base off. The rearrangement uses TRBV7-9 and TRBJ1-1, with D uncertain. V gave up 1 base and J gave up 0 bases, with 3 bases separating them. CDR1 is SEHNR and CDR2 is FQNEAQ in the germline V gene (reference sequence). The CDR3 has 13 amino acids. CDR3 nucleotide sequence: TGTGCCAGCAGCTTAGAACTGAACACTGAAGCTTTCTTT. Its protein product is CASSLELNTEAFF.

This clone was seen ten or more times. V and J are TRBV14 and TRBJ2-7; tentative D call: TRBD1 (6 bases). The CDR3 runs 14 residues. The germline V gene has CDR1 SGHDN and CDR2 FVKESK. V was pared by 1 base and J by 6 bases, with 13 bases between. The CDR3 reads CASSQVNRESEQYF. CDR3 in DNA: TGTGCCAGCAGCCAAGTGAACAGGGAGTCCGAGCAGTACTTC.